One and the same sample provided the 20 T cell receptor beta chains below, sequenced in a study of patients and donors after allogeneic stem cell transplantation. TCRdb independently ran MiXCR on the RT-PCR reads; one entry per CDR3 protein. The table shows about 160,000 distinct CDR3 sequences, with approximately 24% occurring only once. Sequencing was done on a sample of blood, either unsorted or a sorted T cell fraction (not recorded which). These receptors were obtained from a human donor who was either an allogeneic HSCT recipient or a stem cell or donor lymphocyte infusion donor (not recorded which). It is not recorded whose cells these are; they may come from a transplant donor.

This clonotype was seen more than once but under ten times. This rearrangement joins TRBV12-5 to TRBJ1-2; 9 positions agree with TRBD1. Germline V gene lookup returns CDR1 LGHNT and CDR2 FRNRAP. V gave up 2 bases and J gave up 6 bases; unmatched junction bases: 10. The CDR3 length is 16 residues. For the CDR3, the DNA is TGTGCTAGTGGTTTGTCAAGCCGGGACAGGGCCGATGGCTACACCTTC. Translation: CASGLSSRDRADGYTF.

This clonotype appeared a few times. This sequence joins TRBV12-3 or TRBV12-4 and TRBJ2-4; 9 nucleotides align to TRBD1. This CDR3 has 15 amino acids. V dropped 6 bases and J dropped 4; count of bases not matched to a gene: 7. For the CDR3, the DNA is TGTGCCAGCAGAACGGACAGGGGAGAAAAAAACATTCAGTACTTC. The encoded protein is CASRTDRGEKNIQYF.

V usage is TRBV20-1 and J usage is TRBJ2-7, with D perhaps TRBD2 (7 bases). Trimming took 2 bases from V and 1 from J, leaving 15 bases between them. Germline V gene data show CDR1 as DFQATT and CDR2 as SNEGSKA (reference sequence). CDR3 size: 15 residues. The CDR3 bases are TGCAGTGCTAGATGGGGGGGCGAGCTATCCTACGAGCAGTACTTC. It codes for CSARWGGELSYEQYF.

The chain joins TRBV7-9 to TRBJ1-1, with a possible D match to TRBD1 (6 bases). The germline gives CDR1 SEHNR, CDR2 FQNEAQ (reference sequence). Trimming removed 2 bases from V and 1 base from J, with 8 bases in between. The CDR3 sequence is 14 residues long. The CDR3 sequence is CASSLQQGNTEAFF. CDR3 nucleotides: TGTGCCAGCAGCTTACAACAGGGGAACACTGAAGCTTTCTTT.

Comment on this clonotype: One junction end does not reproduce the germline sequence, and a read error may be involved. The chain is built from TRBV20-1 and TRBJ1-2; D is unresolved. The CDR3 has 12 amino acids. Germline V gives CDR1 DFQATT, CDR2 SNEGSKA (reference sequence). The CDR3, as DNA: TGCAGTGCTCGAGAGGTGATCTATGGCTACACCTTC. It yields the protein CSAREVIYGYTF.

This clonotype was picked up a small number of times. The genes are TRBV20-1 and TRBJ2-4; D is unresolved. The CDR3 extends over 16 amino acids. Trimming shortened V by 0 bases and J by 3 bases, and 15 bases separated the two germline ends. The germline V gene encodes CDR1 DFQATT and CDR2 SNEGSKA (reference sequence). CDR3 DNA sequence: TGCAGTGCTAGAGATTGGGGTATTTCGGACAAAAACATTCAGTACTTC. Translating it yields CSARDWGISDKNIQYF.

The rearrangement joins TRBV5-1 to TRBJ2-3; TRBD1 is a possible D gene (6 bases). Germline V gene lookup returns CDR1 SGHRS and CDR2 YFSETQ. V dropped 0 bases and J dropped 3 bases, with 8 bases sitting between them. The CDR3 loop spans 14 amino acids. As DNA, the CDR3 is TGCGCCAGCAGCTTGGAAGGGGGTACAGATACGCAGTATTTT. This codes for CASSLEGGTDTQYF.

This chain connects TRBV27 to TRBJ2-5; D perhaps matches TRBD2 (5 bases). Trimming removed 2 bases at V and 4 bases at J, with 8 bases between. The CDR3 is 13 residues long. Germline assignment: CDR1 MNHEY and CDR2 SMNVEV (reference sequence). In nucleotides, the CDR3 is TGTGCCAGCAGTTTACGGGGTGGAGAGACCCAGTACTTC. As protein: CASSLRGGETQYF.

The V call is TRBV12-3 or TRBV12-4, the J call TRBJ2-5, with D unclear. V was trimmed by 4 bases and J by 5 bases, leaving 8 bases between them. The CDR3 spans 12 residues. The CDR3 DNA reads as TGTGCCAGCAGTTCGCGTCCGGAGACCCAGTACTTC. This gives the protein CASSSRPETQYF.

This clonotype was seen a handful of times. The chain recombines TRBV12-3 or TRBV12-4 with TRBJ2-3; 11 bases align to TRBD2. The CDR3 is made up of 16 amino acids. The trim removed 7 bases at V and 6 bases at J, leaving 12 bases unmatched. The CDR3 spells CASTEEASGGRDTQYF. The CDR3 coding sequence is TGTGCCAGCACCGAAGAGGCTAGCGGGGGGCGGGATACGCAGTATTTT.

The chain carries TRBV19 and TRBJ1-4; D is unclear. From germline, CDR1 is LNHDA and CDR2 SQIVND (reference sequence). The CDR3 extends over 12 amino acids. Trimming pared 10 bases from V and 7 bases from J, leaving 13 bases between. The CDR3 DNA sequence: TGTGCCACCTCCCTGGCGGGTGAAAAACTGTTTTTT. Amino acids: CATSLAGEKLFF.

In its sample, this clonotype was seen a few times. The chain recombines TRBV20-1 with TRBJ1-2, with 7 bases identical to TRBD1. CDR1 is DFQATT, CDR2 SNEGSKA, per germline (reference sequence). The length of the CDR3 is 15 residues. The V and J ends lost 1 base and 2 bases, in that order; junction bases with no gene match: 7. The CDR3: CSARGDRTSNYGYTF. The CDR3 DNA reads as TGCAGTGCTAGAGGGGACAGAACTTCGAACTATGGCTACACCTTC.

The table lists this clonotype with a few counts. The chain employs TRBV5-1 and TRBJ2-7, with D tentatively TRBD1 (5 bases). V was pared by 0 bases and J by 9 bases, with 16 bases between. Germline V gives CDR1 SGHRS, CDR2 YFSETQ. The CDR3 has 14 amino acids. This CDR3 reads CASSLDGQDIGQYF. CDR3 DNA sequence: TGCGCCAGCAGCTTGGACGGACAAGATATCGGGCAGTACTTC.

A word on this clonotype: An end of the junction differs from the germline gene, which may be a read error. The rearrangement links TRBV7-2 to TRBJ2-1, with D hard to call. The CDR3 runs 14 residues. In germline, CDR1 is SGHTA, CDR2 FQGNSA. CDR3 loop: CASSLVGWAGGQIF. CDR3 nucleotide sequence: TGTGCCAGCAGCTTAGTTGGGTGGGCAGGCGGTCAAATCTTC.

The rearrangement uses TRBV12-3 or TRBV12-4 and TRBJ2-1; D possibly uses TRBD1 or TRBD2 (5 bases each). The CDR3 is 12 residues long. V was cut by 4 bases and J by 10 bases, with 11 bases left in between. The chain's CDR3 is CASSSTRDEQFF. The CDR3 DNA reads as TGTGCCAGCAGTTCAACTAGGGACGAGCAGTTCTTC.

This clonotype was recorded a few times. The chain couples TRBV5-1 to TRBJ1-2; tentative D call: TRBD1 (5 bases). V was clipped by 4 bases and J by 6 bases, with 16 bases between them. This CDR3 spans 14 amino acids. Germline V lookup: CDR1 SGHRS, CDR2 YFSETQ. The CDR3 here is CASSRGPAGHGYTF. The DNA of the CDR3 is TGCGCCAGCAGCAGGGGCCCCGCAGGTCATGGCTACACCTTC.

J is TRBJ1-1 and V is TRBV12-3 or TRBV12-4; 7 positions agree with TRBD1. This CDR3 has 14 amino acids. V shed 5 bases and J 3 bases; nucleotides not matched to a gene: 6. The CDR3: CASSTGVLYTEAFF. CDR3 nucleotide sequence: TGTGCCAGCAGTACAGGGGTTCTGTACACTGAAGCTTTCTTT.

The rearrangement joins TRBV5-1 to TRBJ1-1, with 7 bases identical to TRBD1. This CDR3 has 15 residues. Germline V gives CDR1 SGHRS, CDR2 YFSETQ. After removal of 3 bases from V and 1 base from J, the junction contained 6 bases not matched to a gene. This CDR3 is CASSSTGQPNTEAFF. The CDR3 region has the DNA TGCGCCAGCAGCTCAACGGGACAGCCGAACACTGAAGCTTTCTTT. Variable domain in full (rest from reference TRBV5-1 and TRBJ1-1): KAGVTQTPRYLIKTRGQQVTLSCSPISGHRSVSWYQQTPGQGLQFLFEYFSETQRNKGNFPGRFSGRQFSNSRSEMNVSTLELGDSALYLCASSSTGQPNTEAFFGQGTRLTVV.

The gene calls are TRBV3-1 and TRBJ2-5; either TRBD1 or TRBD2 may supply D (5 bases each). CDR3 length equals 15 residues. Between the trimmed V and J ends, which lost 0 bases and 4 bases, there was a span of 12 bases. CDR1 LGHDT and CDR2 YNNKEL come from the germline V gene (reference sequence). CDR3 in amino acids: CASSQDVGVGETQYF. The CDR3 bases are TGTGCCAGCAGCCAAGACGTGGGGGTTGGAGAGACCCAGTACTTC.

A few counts support this clonotype. The chain employs TRBV6-5 and TRBJ2-5, with 7 bases identical to TRBD2. Germline-derived CDR1 and CDR2 are MNHEY and SVGAGI. V trimming: 6 bases; J trimming: 0 bases; junction bases outside the gene matches: 4. The CDR3 extends over 14 amino acids. This CDR3 reads CASSRTRYQETQYF. The CDR3 DNA follows: TGTGCCAGCAGCAGGACTAGGTACCAAGAGACCCAGTACTTC.